Described below is a single TCR beta chain sequence and its context. In TCRdb, the 5' RACE reads were re-called with MiXCR into one record per CDR3 protein. The table includes 200,000 to 250,000 distinct CDR3 sequences, under 30% detected once. This sample stems from a study of CD8 T cells in ankylosing spondylitis. The CDR3 is made up of 14 amino acids. V lost 2 bases, J lost 3 bases, and 10 bases lay in between. This clonotype originated in a male donor with ankylosing spondylitis or in good health (not recorded which). The sequencing input was blood, either unsorted or a sorted T cell fraction (not recorded which). V gene TRBV12-3 or TRBV12-4 combines with J gene TRBJ1-1; D uncertain. DNA for the CDR3: TGTGCCAGCAGTTTACAAAGGATTTACACTGAAGCTTTCTTT. Translation: CASSLQRIYTEAFF.